This T cell receptor (beta chain) was identified in a study of blood T cell repertoires in COVID-19. Study summary: Sites in the United States, Italy and Spain provided acute and convalescent COVID-19 samples.

Authors' data handling: Amplifying reference gene primers gave estimates of nucleated cell counts. The repertoire was sequenced with immunoSEQ multiplex PCR; TCRdb's copy has only in-frame clones and lacks some. D and trimming were read from the DNA, whereas the V and J calls and clone size are those reported in that table. The profile shows about 170,000 clones, 80% to 85% of them singletons. Germline-derived CDR1 and CDR2 are MDHEN and SYDVKM. Trimming took 7 bases from V and 4 from J, leaving 14 bases between them. The CDR3 is made up of 14 amino acids. This clonotype was obtained from a man between 70 and 80 years old with active or convalescent COVID-19. Sequenced sample: peripheral blood. The rearrangement uses TRBV28 and TRBJ2-1, with a possible D match to TRBD2 (6 bases). The CDR3 reads CASKGGSGYNEQFF. For the CDR3, the DNA is TGTGCCAGCAAAGGAGGGAGCGGGTACAATGAGCAGTTCTTC.